A selection of T cell receptor beta chains follows, all from one sample in a study of blood T cell repertoires in COVID-19. The protocol was immunoSEQ multiplex PCR, while the TCRdb copy is restricted to in-frame clones and leaves out a portion. The table lists some 120,000 clones, around 81% of them singletons. Sequencing was carried out using peripheral blood. These receptors came from a man aged 60-69 years with acute or convalescent COVID-19. The CDR3 runs from the conserved cysteine through the conserved F or W. Fields, in order: CDR3 DNA, CDR3 protein, clone size, J gene, V gene, D gene. A D gene is named only where the DNA matches it firmly. Clone size appears in some rows only: once, few, many, or a class for an expanded clone.

DNA: TGTGCCAGCAGTCATAGGACAGGGGGCTCCCTCTATGGCTACACCTTC; CDR3: CASSHRTGGSLYGYTF; size: NA; J: TRBJ1-2; V: TRBV25-1; D: TRBD1
DNA: TGTGCCAGCAGCTTACGAGGGGGCGCTATCGCTTGGGGCTACACCTTC; CDR3: CASSLRGGAIAWGYTF; size: NA; J: TRBJ1-2; V: TRBV5-5; D: TRBD1
DNA: TGTGCCAGCAGTCCACACTTTGAGGAGGAGCTCTATGGCTACACCTTC; CDR3: CASSPHFEEELYGYTF; size: NA; J: TRBJ1-2; V: TRBV28; D: NA
DNA: TGTGCCAGCAGCGTAGGAGGAGGGGCAGAGACCCAGTACTTC; CDR3: CASSVGGGAETQYF; size: NA; J: TRBJ2-5; V: TRBV9; D: NA
DNA: TGTGCCAGCAGTATAAACACCGGGGAGCTGTTTTTT; CDR3: CASSINTGELFF; size: NA; J: TRBJ2-2; V: TRBV6-5; D: NA
DNA: TGCAGTGCTAGAATCGACGAGCAGTACTTC; CDR3: CSARIDEQYF; size: NA; J: TRBJ2-7; V: TRBV20-1; D: NA
DNA: TGTGCCATCAGTGAGTCGAGCAGGGCGTTAGAGCAGTACTTC; CDR3: CAISESSRALEQYF; size: NA; J: TRBJ2-7; V: TRBV10-3; D: NA
DNA: TGCGCCAGCAGCCAGGACGGGATCAATCAGCCCCAGCATTTT; CDR3: CASSQDGINQPQHF; size: few; J: TRBJ1-5; V: TRBV5-1; D: NA
DNA: TGTGCCAGCAGCTTAGGACAGGGAAATATAGGCTACACCTTC; CDR3: CASSLGQGNIGYTF; size: NA; J: TRBJ1-2; V: TRBV7-2; D: TRBD1
DNA: TGTGCCAGCAGGGGACTAGCGGGGGAATCCTACAATGAGCAGTTCTTC; CDR3: CASRGLAGESYNEQFF; size: NA; J: TRBJ2-1; V: TRBV28; D: TRBD2
DNA: TGTGCCAGCAGTGAAAGGTGGCGCGGGAGTGTAGATACGCAGTATTTT; CDR3: CASSERWRGSVDTQYF; size: NA; J: TRBJ2-3; V: TRBV6-1; D: TRBD2
DNA: TGTGCCAGCAGTTTAGACAGGGGCACTGAAGCTTTCTTT; CDR3: CASSLDRGTEAFF; size: NA; J: TRBJ1-1; V: TRBV28; D: TRBD1
DNA: TGTGCCAGCAGCCGGAGACTATCTGAAGCTTTCTTT; CDR3: CASSRRLSEAFF; size: once; J: TRBJ1-1; V: TRBV3-1/TRBV3-2; D: NA
DNA: TGTGCCAGCAGTGAGTTCGTGGATACGCAGTATTTT; CDR3: CASSEFVDTQYF; size: once; J: TRBJ2-3; V: TRBV6-1; D: NA
DNA: TGCGCCAGCAGTGACAGGGGGTCCTCTGGGGCCAACGTCCTGACTTTC; CDR3: CASSDRGSSGANVLTF; size: NA; J: TRBJ2-6; V: TRBV10-2; D: TRBD1
DNA: TGTGCCAGCAGTGAACCCGACAGGGGTCAGACCCAGTACTTC; CDR3: CASSEPDRGQTQYF; size: NA; J: TRBJ2-5; V: TRBV2; D: TRBD1
DNA: TGTGCCACCAGCCGGGAGGGCGGATTAAATCAGCCCCAGCATTTT; CDR3: CATSREGGLNQPQHF; size: NA; J: TRBJ1-5; V: TRBV15; D: NA
DNA: TGCGCCAGCAGCTTGGAGGCAGGGATGTACGAGCAGTACTTC; CDR3: CASSLEAGMYEQYF; size: NA; J: TRBJ2-7; V: TRBV5-1; D: NA
DNA: TGTGCCAGTAGCGACAGGGTCCAGAGGGTCAATGAGCAGTTCTTC; CDR3: CASSDRVQRVNEQFF; size: NA; J: TRBJ2-1; V: TRBV19; D: TRBD1
DNA: TGCGCCAGCAGCTTGACTAGCGGGATGGAGACCGGGGAGCTGTTTTTT; CDR3: CASSLTSGMETGELFF; size: NA; J: TRBJ2-2; V: TRBV5-1; D: TRBD2
DNA: TGTGCCAGCAGCGTGGTCAGTTCACAAGAGACCCAGTACTTC; CDR3: CASSVVSSQETQYF; size: NA; J: TRBJ2-5; V: TRBV2; D: NA
DNA: TGTGCCAGCAGTTCCAGCGGGCAGCCCCAGCATTTT; CDR3: CASSSSGQPQHF; size: NA; J: TRBJ1-5; V: TRBV28; D: NA
DNA: TGTGCCACCAGTGATTTCCGCGGGAATGGGGAAAAACTGTTTTTT; CDR3: CATSDFRGNGEKLFF; size: NA; J: TRBJ1-4; V: TRBV24-1; D: NA
DNA: TGCGCCAGCAGCTTGGGACAGGGGGCGATCGCCTATGGCTACACCTTC; CDR3: CASSLGQGAIAYGYTF; size: NA; J: TRBJ1-2; V: TRBV5-1; D: TRBD1
DNA: TGTGCCAGCGGTCTCAGGGCTCAGCCCCAGCATTTT; CDR3: CASGLRAQPQHF; size: NA; J: TRBJ1-5; V: TRBV6-5; D: NA
DNA: TGTGCCAGCTTTCGTGACACGTATAATTCACCCCTCCACTTT; CDR3: CASFRDTYNSPLHF; size: NA; J: TRBJ1-6; V: TRBV28; D: NA
DNA: TGTGCCAGCAGTAGACAGGGCTATGGCTACACCTTC; CDR3: CASSRQGYGYTF; size: once; J: TRBJ1-2; V: TRBV27; D: TRBD1
DNA: TGTGCCAGCACCCCGGGAGGGTTCCAGCCCCAGCATTTT; CDR3: CASTPGGFQPQHF; size: NA; J: TRBJ1-5; V: TRBV6-5; D: NA
DNA: TGTGCCAGCAGTTTTTCCGGGAGGATGCACACCGGGGAGCTGTTTTTT; CDR3: CASSFSGRMHTGELFF; size: NA; J: TRBJ2-2; V: TRBV28; D: TRBD2
DNA: TGTGCCAGCAGAGTAAGTGGCCTTCAAGAGACCCAGTACTTC; CDR3: CASRVSGLQETQYF; size: NA; J: TRBJ2-5; V: TRBV6-5; D: NA
DNA: TGCGCCAGCGCTTGGCGGGACTCGTCACCCCTCCACTTT; CDR3: CASAWRDSSPLHF; size: NA; J: TRBJ1-6; V: TRBV10-2; D: NA
DNA: TGTGCCAGCAGCTTGTTCGGGACTGTGAACACCGGGGAGCTGTTTTTT; CDR3: CASSLFGTVNTGELFF; size: few; J: TRBJ2-2; V: TRBV11-1; D: NA
DNA: TGTGCCAGCAGTGAAGCCACAGCGCTGCATGGCCGTCTCCCCTCGGGGAGCAATCAGCCCCAGCATTTT; CDR3: CASSEATALHGRLPSGSNQPQHF; size: NA; J: TRBJ1-5; V: TRBV6-1; D: NA
DNA: TGCATCACGAAGGGGGCTGGCGGCTACACCTTC; CDR3: CITKGAGGYTF; size: NA; J: TRBJ1-2; V: TRBV29-1; D: TRBD1
DNA: TGTGCCAGTAGTATTGGAGGGGGCGCCCCTCGGCAGCCCCAGCATTTT; CDR3: CASSIGGGAPRQPQHF; size: few; J: TRBJ1-5; V: TRBV19; D: TRBD1
DNA: TGTGCCAGTAGCCTGCTCCCGGGACAGGGAACTGAAAAACTGTTTTTT; CDR3: CASSLLPGQGTEKLFF; size: NA; J: TRBJ1-4; V: TRBV19; D: TRBD1
DNA: TGTGCCAGCAGTTTAGACCTCGGGGGCGAGCAGTACTTC; CDR3: CASSLDLGGEQYF; size: NA; J: TRBJ2-7; V: TRBV28; D: NA
DNA: TGTGCCATCACACGACAGGAAAACTATGGCTACACCTTC; CDR3: CAITRQENYGYTF; size: NA; J: TRBJ1-2; V: TRBV10-3; D: NA
DNA: TGTGCCAGCAGCCCCACCCGTTACGCGGGTTGGCCTGAAGCTTTCTTT; CDR3: CASSPTRYAGWPEAFF; size: NA; J: TRBJ1-1; V: TRBV9; D: NA
DNA: TGTGCCAGCAGGGACGGAGGGTACAATGAGCAGTTCTTC; CDR3: CASRDGGYNEQFF; size: NA; J: TRBJ2-1; V: TRBV28; D: NA
DNA: TGTGCCACCAGCAAGAGCGGGACAAGCACAGATACGCAGTATTTT; CDR3: CATSKSGTSTDTQYF; size: NA; J: TRBJ2-3; V: TRBV15; D: NA
DNA: TGTGCCACCAGGGACACACAGGGAGGCTACACCTTC; CDR3: CATRDTQGGYTF; size: NA; J: TRBJ1-2; V: TRBV24-1; D: NA
DNA: TGTGCCAGCAGTAAGCAGGGAGGGAATGAGCAGTTCTTC; CDR3: CASSKQGGNEQFF; size: once; J: TRBJ2-1; V: TRBV6-5; D: TRBD2
DNA: TGTGCCAGTAGTATGGGCGGCGGGGCAAGCTCCTACGAGCAGTACTTC; CDR3: CASSMGGGASSYEQYF; size: NA; J: TRBJ2-7; V: TRBV19; D: NA
DNA: TGCGCCAGCAGCTTCCTAGCGGGGAGCTCCTACGAGCAGTACTTC; CDR3: CASSFLAGSSYEQYF; size: once; J: TRBJ2-7; V: TRBV5-1; D: TRBD2
DNA: TGTGCCAGCTCAGCGACCCCCTCGACAGATGAGCAGTTCTTC; CDR3: CASSATPSTDEQFF; size: many; J: TRBJ2-1; V: TRBV18; D: NA
DNA: TGTGCCAGCAGTGAATCCCAGGGAAATGAAAAACTGTTTTTT; CDR3: CASSESQGNEKLFF; size: NA; J: TRBJ1-4; V: TRBV2; D: NA
DNA: TGTGCCAGCACCCCCGGACTAGCGGGGAACAATGAGCAGTTCTTC; CDR3: CASTPGLAGNNEQFF; size: NA; J: TRBJ2-1; V: TRBV14; D: TRBD2
DNA: TGTGCCAGCAGCGCCAACAGGGGGCCCGCTATGGGCTACACCTTC; CDR3: CASSANRGPAMGYTF; size: NA; J: TRBJ1-2; V: TRBV5-4; D: TRBD1